This T cell receptor (beta chain) derives from a study of shared clonotypes between healthy human individuals. Negatively enriched CD4+ T cells were divided by CD45RA into naive and memory. Splitting of each subset's genomic DNA was done evenly across several immunoSEQ plates. Libraries were prepared by immunoSEQ multiplex PCR; TCRdb keeps only in-frame clonotypes and omits some of them. The data show millions of clones, around 94% seen once. The count of this clone is one. This CDR3 region has 14 residues. The V gene's germline CDR1 is SGHAT and CDR2 FQDESV (reference sequence). Between the trimmed V and J ends, which lost 2 bases and 4 bases, there was a span of 11 bases.

The sequenced sample was naive CD4+ T cells sorted from blood. Subset specified: CD45RA+ positively selected. This sequence joins TRBV11-1 and TRBJ1-1, with no clear D. This clonotype was obtained from a man between 18 and 35 years old in good health. CDR3 nucleotide sequence: TGTGCCAGCAGCTTAAGAAGGGAGGGCACTGAAGCTTTCTTT. Amino acids: CASSLRREGTEAFF.